The source of this T cell receptor beta chain is a study of shared T cell receptors in the human thymus. TCRdb's table, derived via immunoSEQ multiplex PCR, lists solely in-frame clones and lacks some. The repertoire holds under 700,000 clones, with approximately 80% as singletons. This CDR3 has 19 residues. CDR1 is LNHDA, CDR2 SQIVND, per germline (reference sequence). V lost 5 bases to trimming and J lost 0 bases; unmatched junction nucleotides: 12. The sample was also linked to a second study, of human thymus T cells.

Specimen: thymocytes. The receptor comes from a boy younger than two with a congenital heart defect. The chain joins TRBV19 to TRBJ2-1, with TRBD2 matching 11 bases. CDR3 DNA: TGTGCCAGTAGTTCGGCTAGCGGGAGGACCCCTCGCTCCTACAATGAGCAGTTCTTC. Its protein is CASSSASGRTPRSYNEQFF.